This T cell receptor beta chain was found in a study of cytomegalovirus exposure and HLA in healthy donors. General observations from the study: HLA restriction was apparent for most CMV-associated TCR beta chains in a later analysis. It was reported that TCR beta sequences correctly inferred the HLA-A and HLA-B alleles for most subjects. Rarity characterized most TCR sequences, yet some public TCRs appeared in many donors.

The CDR3 runs 16 residues. From germline, CDR1 is SGHRS and CDR2 YFSETQ. V trimming: 2 bases; J trimming: 1 base; junction bases outside the gene matches: 6. With respect to this clone: Its antigen is undetermined.

The PCR made use of 60 Vbeta and 13 Jbeta primers. Profiled with immunoSEQ multiplex PCR; TCRdb holds only in-frame clones, not every one. The sample contains 100,000 to 150,000 clones, 76% of which appear only once. This clonotype was sampled from a man aged 50 to 60 in good health and CMV-seronegative. Sequencing input: PBMCs. V usage is TRBV5-1 and J usage is TRBJ1-1, with 9 nucleotides matching TRBD1. In DNA, the CDR3 is TGCGCCAGCAGCTTAACGTCGGGACAGGGGAACACTGAAGCTTTCTTT. It encodes CASSLTSGQGNTEAFF.